A single sample is the source of the 18 T cell receptor beta chains below, sequenced in a study of cytomegalovirus exposure and HLA in healthy donors. This PCR relied on a set of 60 Vbeta primers and 13 Jbeta primers. Produced via immunoSEQ multiplex PCR; TCRdb's table is partial and in-frame only. There are about 120,000 clones in the sample, with 3% to 4.5% held by the top ten. Sample: PBMCs. The receptors here all came from a man aged 25-45 years in good health and CMV-seronegative.

The chain recombines TRBV21-1 with TRBJ2-5; the table's TRBD1 call for D was not verified on the DNA. TRBV21-1 is an annotated pseudogene. The CDR3 totals 14 residues. The CDR3 nucleotides are TGTGCCAGCAGCAAAGTTGACAGGTATGAGACCCAGTACTTC. It encodes CASSKVDRYETQYF.

The chain links TRBV19 to TRBJ2-5; TRBD2 is a possible D gene (6 bases). This CDR3 has 15 amino acids. From germline, CDR1 is LNHDA and CDR2 SQIVND (reference sequence). Trimming stripped 5 bases from V and 5 bases from J, with 18 bases between. The CDR3 is CASSAETRRGETQYF. CDR3 DNA: TGTGCCAGTAGTGCAGAGACTAGGAGAGGGGAGACCCAGTACTTC.

The J gene is TRBJ2-5, the V gene TRBV4-3, with 8 bases aligning to TRBD1. The DNA end lines up better with TRBJ2-7; the J call may be wrong. This CDR3 has 15 residues. The V gene's germline CDR1 is LGHNA and CDR2 YSLEER. CDR3 bases: TGCGCCAGCAGCCAAGGGACAGGGCTATCCTACGAGCAGTACTTC. Its protein is CASSQGTGLSYEQYF.

The gene calls are TRBV5-8 and TRBJ2-1; no definite D call. Germline V CDR1 and CDR2: SGHTS, YDEGEE. The CDR3 covers 11 residues. Trimming cost V 3 bases and J 8 bases, with 6 bases left between them. The CDR3 DNA follows: TGTGCCAGCAGCTCCCGGTATGAGCAGTTCTTC. It is translated as CASSSRYEQFF.

The rearrangement uses TRBV10-3 and TRBJ2-1; TRBD2 agrees at 11 bases. CDR1 is ENHRY, CDR2 SYGVKD, per germline. The CDR3 is 15 residues long. CDR3 DNA: TGTGCTAGCGCTAGCGGGGGGAAATCCTACAATGAGCAGTTCTTC. This translates into CASASGGKSYNEQFF.

This chain links TRBV7-9 with TRBJ1-1; weak D call: TRBD1 (6 bases). Trimming stripped 7 bases from V and 1 base from J, with 16 bases between. CDR1 is SEHNR and CDR2 is FQNEAQ in the germline V gene (reference sequence). The CDR3 sequence is 15 residues long. The CDR3 DNA reads TGTGCCAGCACCCTGGGGGGGCGGTCGAACACTGAAGCTTTCTTT. Its protein product is CASTLGGRSNTEAFF. Drawing the rest from reference TRBV7-9 and TRBJ1-1, the complete variable domain is DTGVSQNPRHKITKRGQNVTFRCDPISEHNRLYWYRQTLGQGPEFLTYFQNEAQLEKSRLLSDRFSAERPKGSFSTLEIQRTEQGDSAMYLCASTLGGRSNTEAFFGQGTRLTVV.

V and J are TRBV5-5 and TRBJ2-3; D may be TRBD2 (6 bases). CDR3 length: 15 residues. Looked up from germline, CDR1 is SGHKS and CDR2 is YYEKEE (reference sequence). Trimming pared 0 bases from V and 3 bases from J, leaving 11 bases between. DNA for the CDR3: TGTGCCAGCAGCTTGGTGGTGGGGAGGACAGATACGCAGTATTTT. Translating gives CASSLVVGRTDTQYF.

This rearrangement joins TRBV18 to TRBJ1-1, with TRBD1 as a possible D gene (6 bases). The CDR3 spans 14 residues. Trimming took 5 bases from V and 2 from J, leaving 12 bases between them. CDR1 and CDR2 from the germline V gene are KGHSH and LQKENI. The CDR3 nucleotides are TGTGCCAGCTCATTCGACAGGATCAACACTGAAGCTTTCTTT. Protein: CASSFDRINTEAFF.

The chain is built from TRBV7-9 and TRBJ2-7; D perhaps matches TRBD1 (5 bases). The CDR3 has 13 amino acids. Germline CDR1 reads SEHNR; CDR2 reads FQNEAQ (reference sequence). V was pared by 5 bases and J by 1 base, with 9 bases between. The CDR3 DNA sequence: TGTGCCAGCAGCGCCAGGGTTTCCTACGAGCAGTACTTC. Amino acids: CASSARVSYEQYF.

The genes are TRBV7-8 and TRBJ1-5; TRBD1 matches 8 bases. CDR3 length: 16 residues. J lost 5 bases, V lost 5 bases, and 11 bases had no gene match. Germline V gives CDR1 SGHVS, CDR2 FQNEAQ. The CDR3 coding sequence is TGTGCCAGCAGCCCCCGACCGGACAGGGACGATCAGCCCCAGCATTTT. Protein sequence: CASSPRPDRDDQPQHF. Based on the CDR3 plus reference TRBV7-8 and TRBJ1-5, the full variable domain is GAGVSQSPRYKVAKRGQDVALRCDPISGHVSLFWYQQALGQGPEFLTYFQNEAQLDKSGLPSDRFFAERPEGSVSTLKIQRTQQEDSAVYLCASSPRPDRDDQPQHFGDGTRLSIL.

The chain is built from TRBV11-3 and TRBJ2-2, with 8 nucleotides matching TRBD2. The germline CDR1 and CDR2 sequences are SGHNT and YENEEA. The V segment lost 5 bases and the J segment 2 bases; nucleotides outside the gene matches: 13. The CDR3 consists of 18 residues. CDR3 nucleotides: TGTGCCAGCAGCAACCCGGGTCTCGGGGGGGCAAACACCGGGGAGCTGTTTTTT. Amino acid sequence: CASSNPGLGGANTGELFF.

Regarding this clone: Other DNA sequences from this sample encode an identical CDR3 as well. CDR3 region: CASSPRGSYNSPLHF. The CDR3 DNA is TGTGCCAGCAGTCCTAGGGGGTCCTATAATTCACCCCTCCACTTT. The rearrangement links TRBV5-6 to TRBJ1-6; weak D call: TRBD1 (6 bases). V was trimmed by 5 bases and J by 1 base, leaving 10 bases between them. The CDR3 is 15 amino acids. The germline gives CDR1 SGHDT, CDR2 YYEEEE. The full variable domain, with the rest looked up from reference TRBV5-6 and TRBJ1-6, is DAGVTQSPTHLIKTRGQQVTLRCSPKSGHDTVSWYQQALGQGPQFIFQYYEEEERQRGNFPDRFSGHQFPNYSSELNVNALLLGDSALYLCASSPRGSYNSPLHFGNGTRLTVT.

The CDR3 coding sequence is TGTGCCAGCAGTGTGCAGGGTTTCACAGATACGCAGTATTTT. It encodes CASSVQGFTDTQYF. The chain couples TRBV6-1 to TRBJ2-3; D might be TRBD1 (5 bases). The V gene lost 4 bases and the J gene lost 2 bases, with 10 bases spanning the gap. The length of the CDR3 is 14 residues. From germline, CDR1 is MNHNS and CDR2 SASEGT.

This sequence joins TRBV7-2 and TRBJ2-7; the match to TRBD1 covers 10 bases. The V segment lost 0 bases and the J segment 2 bases; nucleotides outside the gene matches: 4. This CDR3 region has 16 residues. Germline V gene sequence: CDR1 SGHTA, CDR2 FQGNSA. The CDR3 DNA reads as TGTGCCAGCAGCTTAGCCGGGACAGGGGTCGCCTACGAGCAGTACTTC. Amino acids: CASSLAGTGVAYEQYF.

The gene calls are TRBV30 and TRBJ2-4; the D gene is possibly TRBD1 (6 bases). Trimming cost V 5 bases and J 3 bases, with 11 bases left between them. The germline gives CDR1 GTSNPN, CDR2 SVGIG (reference sequence). This CDR3 has 13 residues. CDR3: CAWAGTIKNIQYF. CDR3 bases: TGTGCCTGGGCCGGGACAATCAAAAACATTCAGTACTTC.

This rearrangement joins TRBV29-1 to TRBJ1-1, with D tentatively TRBD1 (6 bases). The CDR3 runs 12 residues. Trimming removed 8 bases from V and 5 bases from J, with 15 bases in between. Germline lookup yields CDR1 SQVTM and CDR2 ANQGSEA. The CDR3 region is CSSAGGQTEAFF. The CDR3 region has the DNA TGCAGCTCCGCGGGGGGGCAGACTGAAGCTTTCTTT.

V and J are TRBV6-6 and TRBJ1-5; D is unresolved. This CDR3 has 13 residues. V was shortened by 7 bases and J by 0 bases, with 7 bases between the two germline ends. CDR1 MNHNY and CDR2 SVGAGI come from the germline V gene (reference sequence). The CDR3: CASIRHSNQPQHF. CDR3 in DNA: TGTGCCAGCATCCGACATAGCAATCAGCCCCAGCATTTT.

The chain combines TRBV7-2 with TRBJ2-7; 10 nucleotides match TRBD1. CDR3 size: 14 residues. The V gene's germline CDR1 is SGHTA and CDR2 FQGNSA. V dropped 5 bases and J dropped 7; count of bases not matched to a gene: 8. The CDR3 DNA reads as TGTGCCAGCAGCCCCAGGACAGGGGGGGGTGAGCAGTACTTC. As protein: CASSPRTGGGEQYF. Drawing the rest from reference TRBV7-2 and TRBJ2-7, the complete variable domain is GAGVSQSPSNKVTEKGKDVELRCDPISGHTALYWYRQSLGQGLEFLIYFQGNSAPDKSGLPSDRFSAERTGGSVSTLTIQRTQQEDSAVYLCASSPRTGGGEQYFGPGTRLTVT.